A selection of T cell receptor beta chains follows, all from one sample in a study of a mutant IDH1 vaccine in newly diagnosed glioma. The method was immunoSEQ multiplex PCR; TCRdb's version includes in-frame clones alone and lacks a portion of them. The table includes about 56,000 clones, about nine tenths detected once. Their antigens are not known. The specimen was PBMCs, collected from a glioma patient whose treatment included an IDH1 peptide vaccine. These receptor sequences come from a man aged 35-49 years with glioma. CDR3s include the opening cysteine and the closing phenylalanine or tryptophan. Each record gives: V gene, clone size, D gene, J gene, CDR3 protein, CDR3 DNA. D genes are given only for firm matches. Rows may omit the clone size; those that give it use once, few, many or a size class.

v_gene: TRBV5-1
abundance: -
d_gene: -
j_gene: TRBJ1-1
CDR3aa: CASSLEGMNTEAFF
CDR3nt: TGCGCCAGCAGCTTGGAGGGTATGAACACTGAAGCTTTCTTT

v_gene: TRBV21-1
abundance: -
d_gene: -
j_gene: TRBJ2-2
CDR3aa: CASSLLALVELFF
CDR3nt: TGTGCCAGCAGCCTTTTAGCGTTGGTGGAGCTGTTTTTT

v_gene: TRBV7-3
abundance: -
d_gene: TRBD2
j_gene: TRBJ2-1
CDR3aa: CASSLYGGGGNEQFF
CDR3nt: TGTGCCAGCAGCTTATATGGCGGGGGGGGCAATGAGCAGTTCTTC

v_gene: TRBV27
abundance: few
d_gene: -
j_gene: TRBJ1-5
CDR3aa: CASSPPPRGPNQPQHF
CDR3nt: TGTGCCAGCAGTCCCCCACCCCGGGGCCCAAATCAGCCCCAGCATTTT

v_gene: TRBV7-7
abundance: -
d_gene: -
j_gene: TRBJ2-1
CDR3aa: CASSLRLGGRDNEQFF
CDR3nt: TGTGCCAGCAGCTTACGTCTTGGGGGTCGGGACAATGAGCAGTTCTTC

v_gene: TRBV7-8
abundance: -
d_gene: TRBD2
j_gene: TRBJ2-7
CDR3aa: CASSTGRGTSGSYEQYF
CDR3nt: TGTGCCAGCAGCACGGGCCGTGGGACTAGCGGCTCCTACGAGCAGTACTTC

v_gene: TRBV10-3
abundance: -
d_gene: TRBD2
j_gene: TRBJ2-2
CDR3aa: CAISSTSGQRTGELFF
CDR3nt: TGTGCCATCAGCTCCACTAGCGGCCAGAGAACCGGGGAGCTGTTTTTT

v_gene: TRBV11-2
abundance: -
d_gene: TRBD1
j_gene: TRBJ1-1
CDR3aa: CASSGDRARTEAFF
CDR3nt: TGTGCCAGCAGCGGCGACAGGGCGAGGACTGAAGCTTTCTTT

v_gene: TRBV6-5
abundance: -
d_gene: -
j_gene: TRBJ2-2
CDR3aa: CASRNRPRGTGELFF
CDR3nt: TGTGCCAGCAGAAACAGACCGCGGGGCACCGGGGAGCTGTTTTTT

v_gene: TRBV28
abundance: -
d_gene: -
j_gene: TRBJ2-6
CDR3aa: CASSPRNVLTF
CDR3nt: TGTGCCAGCAGCCCACGGAACGTCCTGACTTTC

v_gene: TRBV6-5
abundance: once
d_gene: TRBD1
j_gene: TRBJ2-7
CDR3aa: CASSRVGQGYEQYF
CDR3nt: TGTGCCAGCAGCCGCGTGGGACAGGGTTACGAGCAGTACTTC

v_gene: TRBV11-2
abundance: -
d_gene: -
j_gene: TRBJ1-1
CDR3aa: CASSSREGGRPMNTEAFF
CDR3nt: TGTGCCAGCAGCTCCCGAGAGGGGGGCCGGCCTATGAACACTGAAGCTTTCTTT

v_gene: TRBV6-5
abundance: -
d_gene: TRBD2
j_gene: TRBJ2-7
CDR3aa: CASRLTSGRSYEQYF
CDR3nt: TGTGCCAGCAGGCTGACTAGCGGGAGATCCTACGAGCAGTACTTC

v_gene: TRBV6-1
abundance: few
d_gene: -
j_gene: TRBJ2-5
CDR3aa: CASFNRAGTQYF
CDR3nt: TGTGCCAGCTTCAACAGGGCCGGGACCCAGTACTTC

v_gene: TRBV7-9
abundance: -
d_gene: -
j_gene: TRBJ2-2
CDR3aa: CASRLNAGELFF
CDR3nt: TGTGCCAGCAGGCTGAACGCCGGGGAGCTGTTTTTT

v_gene: TRBV2
abundance: -
d_gene: -
j_gene: TRBJ2-3
CDR3aa: CASSDAASSQFTDTQYF
CDR3nt: TGTGCCAGCAGTGATGCGGCCTCCAGCCAATTCACAGATACGCAGTATTTT

v_gene: TRBV18
abundance: -
d_gene: -
j_gene: TRBJ1-4
CDR3aa: CASSPRAATNEKLFF
CDR3nt: TGTGCCAGCTCACCAAGGGCAGCAACTAATGAAAAACTGTTTTTT

v_gene: TRBV27
abundance: once
d_gene: -
j_gene: TRBJ1-2
CDR3aa: CASSLNRELYYGYTF
CDR3nt: TGTGCCAGCAGTTTAAACAGGGAACTATACTATGGCTACACCTTC

v_gene: TRBV5-1
abundance: -
d_gene: -
j_gene: TRBJ1-1
CDR3aa: CASSLGRDTEAFF
CDR3nt: TGCGCCAGCAGCTTAGGACGGGACACTGAAGCTTTCTTT

v_gene: TRBV18
abundance: -
d_gene: TRBD2
j_gene: TRBJ2-3
CDR3aa: CASSALAGGITDTQYF
CDR3nt: TGTGCCAGCTCAGCCCTAGCGGGAGGGATAACAGATACGCAGTATTTT

v_gene: TRBV7-9
abundance: -
d_gene: -
j_gene: TRBJ2-1
CDR3aa: CASRPGAYDNEQFF
CDR3nt: TGTGCCAGCAGACCGGGTGCTTATGACAATGAGCAGTTCTTC

v_gene: TRBV5-4
abundance: -
d_gene: -
j_gene: TRBJ2-3
CDR3aa: CASAPIGEDTQYF
CDR3nt: TGTGCCAGCGCCCCTATCGGCGAAGATACGCAGTATTTT

v_gene: TRBV19
abundance: -
d_gene: -
j_gene: TRBJ2-7
CDR3aa: CASSGLEWVSYEQYF
CDR3nt: TGTGCCAGTAGTGGACTGGAGTGGGTATCCTACGAGCAGTACTTC

v_gene: TRBV7-8
abundance: -
d_gene: TRBD1
j_gene: TRBJ2-7
CDR3aa: CASSSVPQGREQYF
CDR3nt: TGTGCCAGCAGCTCGGTCCCACAGGGGCGCGAGCAGTACTTC

v_gene: TRBV7-2
abundance: -
d_gene: -
j_gene: TRBJ1-5
CDR3aa: CASSLVEGGQPQHF
CDR3nt: TGTGCCAGCAGCTTAGTGGAGGGAGGGCAGCCCCAGCATTTT

v_gene: TRBV5-8
abundance: once
d_gene: TRBD1
j_gene: TRBJ1-4
CDR3aa: CASSSTGGSNEKLFF
CDR3nt: TGTGCCAGCAGCTCGACAGGGGGCTCTAATGAAAAACTGTTTTTT

v_gene: TRBV14
abundance: -
d_gene: -
j_gene: TRBJ2-7
CDR3aa: CASSNSGKGSYEQYF
CDR3nt: TGTGCCAGCAGCAATTCAGGGAAAGGATCCTACGAGCAGTACTTC

v_gene: TRBV4-1
abundance: -
d_gene: TRBD2
j_gene: TRBJ2-7
CDR3aa: CASSRGLAGGYEQYF
CDR3nt: TGCGCCAGCAGCCGAGGACTAGCGGGAGGCTACGAGCAGTACTTC

v_gene: TRBV18
abundance: -
d_gene: -
j_gene: TRBJ1-2
CDR3aa: CASKTGLTGINYGYTF
CDR3nt: TGTGCCAGCAAAACAGGACTGACTGGTATTAACTATGGCTACACCTTC

v_gene: TRBV7-8
abundance: -
d_gene: TRBD1
j_gene: TRBJ1-5
CDR3aa: CASSPMSQGVRGQPQHF
CDR3nt: TGTGCCAGCAGCCCAATGTCGCAGGGGGTGAGGGGTCAGCCCCAGCATTTT

v_gene: TRBV4-3
abundance: -
d_gene: -
j_gene: TRBJ2-1
CDR3aa: CASRGASNPEQFF
CDR3nt: TGCGCCTCCAGGGGGGCTAGCAACCCTGAGCAGTTCTTC

v_gene: TRBV29-1
abundance: -
d_gene: TRBD1
j_gene: TRBJ2-7
CDR3aa: CSVEQGVHEQYF
CDR3nt: TGCAGCGTTGAACAGGGGGTCCACGAGCAGTACTTC

v_gene: TRBV6-5
abundance: once
d_gene: -
j_gene: TRBJ1-6
CDR3aa: CASSYDQGYNSPLHF
CDR3nt: TGTGCCAGCAGTTACGATCAGGGATATAATTCACCCCTCCACTTT

v_gene: TRBV19
abundance: -
d_gene: -
j_gene: TRBJ1-1
CDR3aa: CASSIGDITEAFF
CDR3nt: TGTGCCAGTAGTATAGGGGACATAACTGAAGCTTTCTTT

v_gene: TRBV2
abundance: -
d_gene: TRBD2
j_gene: TRBJ2-5
CDR3aa: CASSRTSAQETQYF
CDR3nt: TGTGCCAGCAGCCGGACTAGCGCCCAAGAGACCCAGTACTTC

v_gene: TRBV7-3
abundance: -
d_gene: -
j_gene: TRBJ2-3
CDR3aa: CASSLWGFGDTQYF
CDR3nt: TGTGCCAGCAGCTTATGGGGATTTGGGGATACGCAGTATTTT

v_gene: TRBV19
abundance: -
d_gene: TRBD2
j_gene: TRBJ2-7
CDR3aa: CASSSGRHPGEQYF
CDR3nt: TGTGCCAGTAGTAGCGGGAGGCACCCTGGGGAGCAGTACTTC

v_gene: TRBV15
abundance: -
d_gene: -
j_gene: TRBJ1-1
CDR3aa: CATSPPRGNTEAFF
CDR3nt: TGTGCCACCAGCCCTCCCCGAGGGAACACTGAAGCTTTCTTT

v_gene: TRBV5-1
abundance: -
d_gene: TRBD2
j_gene: TRBJ2-2
CDR3aa: CASSELAGGGTGELFF
CDR3nt: TGCGCCAGCAGCGAACTAGCGGGAGGGGGCACCGGGGAGCTGTTTTTT

v_gene: TRBV9
abundance: -
d_gene: -
j_gene: TRBJ1-4
CDR3aa: CASSVSEGRNEKLFF
CDR3nt: TGTGCCAGCAGCGTTAGCGAGGGAAGAAATGAAAAACTGTTTTTT

v_gene: TRBV19
abundance: -
d_gene: TRBD1
j_gene: TRBJ1-2
CDR3aa: CASRTQGDYGYTF
CDR3nt: TGTGCCAGTAGGACACAGGGGGACTATGGCTACACCTTC

v_gene: TRBV5-1
abundance: -
d_gene: TRBD2
j_gene: TRBJ2-3
CDR3aa: CASSLSTSGTDTQYF
CDR3nt: TGCGCCAGCAGCTTATCCACTAGCGGCACAGATACGCAGTATTTT

v_gene: TRBV4-1
abundance: large
d_gene: -
j_gene: TRBJ1-1
CDR3aa: CASSQAPQGRTEAFF
CDR3nt: TGCGCCAGCAGCCAAGCCCCACAGGGCCGCACTGAAGCTTTCTTT

v_gene: TRBV2
abundance: few
d_gene: TRBD1
j_gene: TRBJ1-5
CDR3aa: CASNLDRVRNQPQHF
CDR3nt: TGTGCCAGCAATTTGGACAGGGTCCGCAATCAGCCCCAGCATTTT

v_gene: TRBV14
abundance: -
d_gene: -
j_gene: TRBJ2-7
CDR3aa: CASSQLALSYEQYF
CDR3nt: TGTGCCAGCAGCCAACTGGCCCTTTCCTACGAGCAGTACTTC

v_gene: TRBV27
abundance: -
d_gene: TRBD1
j_gene: TRBJ1-5
CDR3aa: CASSFRGQGASNQPQHF
CDR3nt: TGTGCCAGCAGTTTCCGGGGGCAGGGGGCTAGCAATCAGCCCCAGCATTTT

v_gene: TRBV4-3
abundance: -
d_gene: TRBD1
j_gene: TRBJ1-3
CDR3aa: CASSPYGTGGFGNTIYF
CDR3nt: TGCGCCAGCAGCCCTTATGGGACAGGGGGCTTTGGAAACACCATATATTTT

v_gene: TRBV7-2
abundance: -
d_gene: -
j_gene: TRBJ1-2
CDR3aa: CASSLSRGSYGYTF
CDR3nt: TGTGCCAGCAGCTTAAGTCGGGGTAGCTATGGCTACACCTTC

v_gene: TRBV27
abundance: -
d_gene: TRBD1
j_gene: TRBJ2-5
CDR3aa: CASSLGQVGTQYF
CDR3nt: TGTGCCAGCAGTTTGGGACAGGTTGGGACCCAGTACTTC

v_gene: TRBV7-8
abundance: -
d_gene: TRBD1
j_gene: TRBJ2-7
CDR3aa: CASSLGGQGETEQYF
CDR3nt: TGTGCCAGCAGCTTGGGGGGACAGGGAGAAACCGAGCAGTACTTC

v_gene: TRBV5-1
abundance: -
d_gene: -
j_gene: TRBJ2-3
CDR3aa: CASSFGTLGDTQYF
CDR3nt: TGCGCCAGCAGTTTTGGGACTCTCGGAGATACGCAGTATTTT

v_gene: TRBV2
abundance: -
d_gene: -
j_gene: TRBJ2-7
CDR3aa: CASTPDGPREQYF
CDR3nt: TGTGCCAGCACCCCAGACGGCCCTAGGGAGCAGTACTTC

v_gene: TRBV15
abundance: once
d_gene: TRBD1
j_gene: TRBJ2-7
CDR3aa: CATSRVAGGEQYF
CDR3nt: TGTGCCACCAGCAGAGTGGCAGGGGGCGAGCAGTACTTC

v_gene: TRBV7-3
abundance: -
d_gene: TRBD1
j_gene: TRBJ1-2
CDR3aa: CASSPDRAGGGYTF
CDR3nt: TGTGCCAGCAGCCCCGACAGGGCGGGGGGAGGCTACACCTTC

v_gene: TRBV27
abundance: -
d_gene: -
j_gene: TRBJ1-1
CDR3aa: CASSSYLAGNTEAFF
CDR3nt: TGTGCCAGCAGTTCCTACCTTGCTGGGAACACTGAAGCTTTCTTT

v_gene: TRBV13
abundance: once
d_gene: -
j_gene: TRBJ2-7
CDR3aa: CASSPRGLYEQYF
CDR3nt: TGTGCCAGCAGCCCCCGCGGATTATACGAGCAGTACTTC